This T cell receptor (beta chain) was identified during a study of blood T cell repertoires in COVID-19. Data came from immunoSEQ multiplex PCR; TCRdb stores just in-frame clones and leaves some out. The sample has 40,000 to 55,000 clones, about 79% seen once. Losses at the gene ends were 3 bases for V and 5 bases for J; bases not matched to a gene: 4. Per germline, CDR1 KGHSH and CDR2 LQKENI. The CDR3 totals 13 residues. This clonotype originated in a human donor in a cohort sampled during active COVID-19. The chain recombines TRBV18 with TRBJ2-7; TRBD1 matches at 7 bases. The material sequenced was peripheral blood. DNA of the CDR3: TGTGCCAGCTCACCCGACAGGGACGACGAGCAGTACTTC. Amino acids: CASSPDRDDEQYF.